This TCR beta chain was sequenced during a study of cytomegalovirus exposure and HLA in healthy donors. Overall study results and limits: Sequencing depth roughly uniform across donors was assumed in presence/absence analyses. In a later analysis, TCR beta V- and J-gene trimming was associated with a missense DCLRE1C variant. TCR sequences were mostly rare, though some public TCRs occurred in many donors.

To note about this clone: Its antigen is as yet unknown.

Researchers ran the PCR with 60 Vbeta and 13 Jbeta primers. Assay: immunoSEQ multiplex PCR; the TCRdb copy retains only in-frame clones and omits some. The profile covers about 210,000 clones, with about 80% appearing a single time and roughly a tenth taken by the ten largest. The germline V and J ends were trimmed by 3 bases and 2 bases, with 7 bases remaining between them. This CDR3 spans 13 amino acids. Germline V gene data show CDR1 as ENHRY and CDR2 as SYGVKD. This clonotype was obtained from a woman in her 50s in good health and CMV-seropositive. Sequences were obtained from PBMCs. The chain recombines TRBV10-3 with TRBJ1-1; D gene unclear. CDR3 loop: CAISDEGNTEAFF. Written as DNA, the CDR3 is TGTGCCATCAGTGATGAGGGAAACACTGAAGCTTTCTTT.